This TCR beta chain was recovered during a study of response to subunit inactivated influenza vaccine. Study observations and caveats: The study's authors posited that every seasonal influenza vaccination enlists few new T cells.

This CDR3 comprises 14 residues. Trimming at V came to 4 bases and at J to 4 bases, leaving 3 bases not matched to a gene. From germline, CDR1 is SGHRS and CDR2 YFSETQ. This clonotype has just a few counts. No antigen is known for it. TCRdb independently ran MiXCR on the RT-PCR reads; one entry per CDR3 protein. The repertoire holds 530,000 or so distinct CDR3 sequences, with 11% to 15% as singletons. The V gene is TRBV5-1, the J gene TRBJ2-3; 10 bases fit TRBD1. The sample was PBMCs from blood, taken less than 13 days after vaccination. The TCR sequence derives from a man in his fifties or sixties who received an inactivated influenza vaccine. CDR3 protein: CASSAGTGADTQYF. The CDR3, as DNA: TGCGCCAGCAGCGCCGGGACAGGGGCAGATACGCAGTATTTT.